This T cell receptor (beta chain) originates from a study of cytomegalovirus exposure and HLA in healthy donors. Assay used: immunoSEQ multiplex PCR; TCRdb lists only in-frame clones, some missing. The table shows 250,000 to 400,000 clones, with roughly 87% occurring only once. Note on this clone: Antigen unknown.

Study-wide points: A classifier reportedly called cytomegalovirus status with high sensitivity and specificity.

Trimming stripped 7 bases from V and 7 bases from J, with 28 bases between. CDR1 and CDR2 from the germline V gene are GTSNPN and SVGIG (reference sequence). CDR3 length equals 17 residues. Sequenced material: PBMCs. This rearrangement joins TRBV30 to TRBJ1-4, with a possible D match to TRBD1 (6 bases). The receptor was isolated from a woman aged 25 to 39 in good health and CMV-seropositive. The CDR3 here is CASEREDRPNMGEKLFF. The DNA of the CDR3 is TGTGCCTCCGAGCGGGAAGACAGGCCCAACATGGGTGAAAAACTGTTTTTT. Drawing the rest from reference TRBV30 and TRBJ1-4, the complete variable domain is SQTIHQWPATLVQPVGSPLSLECTVEGTSNPNLYWYRQAAGRGLQLLFYSVGIGQISSEVPQNLSASRPQDRQFILSSKKLLLSDSGFYLCASEREDRPNMGEKLFFGSGTQLSVL.